This TCR beta chain derives from a study of spatial heterogeneity in lung cancer (dated by TCRdb to the late 2010s). Looking at the study overall: Samples were obtained from about 75 patients with early-stage, untreated non-small cell lung cancer from the lung TRACERx cohort. Follow-up PBMC samples were sequenced whenever available, with a median time to follow-up of approximately 25 months after resection. More beta-chain than alpha-chain transcripts were consistently detected, likely reflecting higher beta-chain transcript abundance. In the raw uncorrected reads, each unique combination of TCR and UMI appeared more than ten times on average. The study quantitatively compared TCR alpha and beta repertoires across multiple tumor regions, matched nontumor lung and blood in non-small cell lung cancer. Nonsynonymous mutation counts, determined by whole-exome sequencing of tumor tissue, were related to TCR repertoire features. Both alpha and beta chains were TCR-sequenced in samples taken at surgery, namely 220 tumor regions, fewer than 80 matched nontumor lung samples and approximately 58 PBMC samples.

The library relied on 5' RACE. Reads for this sample came from a NextSeq 500. The TCR library protocol attached a unique molecular identifier to each TCR cDNA molecule to allow correction of PCR and sequencing errors. As for the authors' bioinformatics: Decombinator tools were used for TCR identification, UMI-based error correction and CDR3 extraction. TCRs above a frequency of 2 per 1,000, corresponding to the top 1% of the tumor frequency distribution, were defined as expanded. Renyi diversity was calculated using the R vegan package after each repertoire was subsampled 100 times to 5,000 TCRs. CDR3 similarity networks were built from amino acid triplet string-kernel similarity, connecting CDR3s with pairwise similarity above 0.82. The public reads were quality trimmed at Q25 with fastp and then assembled into clones with MiXCR by TCRdb, keeping productive beta chains. Rows are unified per CDR3 protein, each entry keeping the most common DNA and genes. The V and J calls were not made by the authors but by TCRdb's processing. Across this sample there are roughly 99,000 distinct CDR3 sequences, with roughly a fifth seen only once. The ten largest account for around a fifth of the sample.

This clonotype was picked up a small number of times. Its specific antigen is unknown. It has no much larger one-base neighbor in the sample; base qualities were not kept. General findings and caveats noted by the study authors: Additional single-cell paired TCR alpha and beta sequencing was considered necessary to confirm, at a functional level, the hypothesis that regional TCRs recognize regional mutations. Only 14 patients were included in comparisons of baseline and follow-up blood repertoires. Ubiquitous expanded tumor TCRs showed up in blood more often at tumor resection than at routine follow-up.

Via the germline V gene (reference sequence), CDR1 is DFQATT and CDR2 SNEGSKA. The V and J ends are trimmed by 0 bases and 4 bases, leaving 10 bases between them. The CDR3, cysteine through phenylalanine, is 15 amino acids long. Only the CDR3 DNA is retained, 45 bases long and in frame from the first base. Explained via the paper, the time point label denotes: blood at routine non-recurrence follow-up after resection. Without any cell sorting, TCR sequencing was performed on whole RNA extracted either from tumor and nontumor lung tissue or from cryopreserved PBMC samples. Only patients for whom sufficient RNA was available from at least two tumor regions were selected for TCR sequencing.

This sample comprised PBMCs, obtained at follow-up. This TCR came from a male donor with early-stage non-small cell lung cancer. The V gene is TRBV20-1 and the J gene is TRBJ2-6; the D segment is perhaps TRBD1 or TRBD2, each sharing 5 matched bases. The DNA reads as follows: TGCAGTGCTAGAGATGCCGGGACCGGGGCCAACGTCCTGACTTTC. Protein translation: CSARDAGTGANVLTF.